This section outlines one T cell receptor beta chain sequence together with its context. At least ten counts were recorded for this clonotype. What antigen it recognizes has not been identified. No qualities accompany the bases; no much larger clone lies one base away. The CDR3, cysteine through phenylalanine, is 17 amino acids long. CDR3 DNA only is kept here, 51 bases in frame from base 1. V gives up 0 bases and J gives up 4 bases, and the segment between their germline ends measures 18 bases. According to the germline V gene, CDR1 reads MNHEY and CDR2 reads SVGAGI. This record comes from a study of T cells in Graves' hyperthyroidism and ophthalmopathy (dated by TCRdb to the late 2010s). As for the study more broadly: Peripheral blood samples were taken at initial diagnosis, before any treatment was given. In addition, the study compared T-cell repertoires in thyroid tissue and in blood from about 6 Graves' hyperthyroidism patients. The paper describes TCR Vbeta CDR3 sequencing of around 140 peripheral blood samples, made up of 43 ophthalmopathy patients, some 80 hyperthyroidism patients and 17 progressor patients. After blood sampling, hyperthyroidism patients were treated with methimazole at a starting dose of 30 mg daily, and ophthalmopathy patients were treated with high-dose intravenous methylprednisolone. A discovery cohort of about 96 patients, approximately 45 with Graves' ophthalmopathy and about 60 with stable Graves' hyperthyroidism, was used to find distinguishing TCR V-J signatures. Whether ophthalmopathy could be predicted prospectively was tested in an independent validation cohort made up of 18 to 20 hyperthyroidism patients plus 17 patients who later progressed to ophthalmopathy. For training and testing, the 100 or so patients in the discovery cohort were randomly divided in a 7:3 ratio. Summary of the overall study and its limitations: In validation, the model predicted progression to ophthalmopathy a median of roughly six months before onset, with approximately 68% sensitivity and about 72% specificity. Ophthalmopathy was separated from stable hyperthyroidism by a 13 V-J signature model, with around 90% sensitivity and about 81% specificity obtained in cross-validation and 80%/75% obtained in testing. Sample size was not statistically predetermined, and investigators were not blinded to group allocation. Most expanded thyroid clonotypes (frequency above 0.001) were also found in blood, which suggests that blood repertoires may mirror thyroid immune responses.

Ophthalmopathy patients had moderately to severely active disease, with a Clinical Activity Score of 3 or more, a NOSPECS grade of 4 or more, and a disease duration of less than 3 months. Any patient with an uncontrolled infection, another autoimmune disease, pregnancy or lactation was excluded. Diagnoses relied on clinical symptoms, serum thyroxine and TRAb, thyroid ultrasound and orbital computed tomography. PBMCs were isolated from 10 ml of fresh peripheral blood by Ficoll-Paque density gradient centrifugation. Total RNA was extracted with Trizol reagent, and quality was checked on an Agilent 2100 Bioanalyzer. Amplification of TCR beta CDR3 regions was carried out from RNA transcripts. The TCR CDR3 was subjected to a first round of RT-PCR using the HTBI primer set and the Qiagen OneStep RT-PCR kit. The libraries were constructed in a second round of multiplex PCR and then size-selected and purified. Libraries were sequenced paired-end with 100 bp reads on an Illumina HiSeq2000. For the original study's pipeline: SOAPnuke was used to process the raw data, throwing out any read that contained adapters or uncalled bases, had a mean Phred below 15, or lacked an exact constant-primer or identifier match. High-quality paired reads were merged with COPE v1.2.5, and unique nucleotide sequences were defined as clonotypes. Clonotypes were aligned to IMGT TRBV, TRBD and TRBJ reference segments using MiTCR v1.1. The analysis included only V-J combinations with a frequency above 0.0001, which together covered around 99% of the repertoires. The TCS score was defined as F50 (clonal expansion) divided by E x V (chaos), with BLOSUM62-based TCRdist calculated between CDR3 peptides within each V-J. Welch's t-statistics and random forest reduced roughly 500 V-J features to 13, which were used in a naive Bayes classifier (R e1071). TCRdb took the public reads, trimmed them with fastp at Q25, ran MiXCR for clone calling and kept in-frame beta chains. A single entry per CDR3 protein holds the most common genes and DNA from its merged rows. Clone size and V and J calls follow TCRdb, not the original study. The sample yields hundreds of thousands of distinct CDR3 sequences; roughly 15% were counted once. The leading ten clones occupy 30% to 40% of the sample.

This chain joins TRBV6-5 to TRBJ1-1; perhaps TRBD1 is the D gene, with 6 bases matching. The sequencing sample was made of blood. This TCR was recovered from a woman in her thirties or forties with Graves' ophthalmopathy. CDR3 reads: CASSYSGTGRGVTEAFF. The DNA reads as follows: TGTGCCAGCAGTTACTCGGGAACAGGGAGGGGAGTCACTGAAGCTTTCTTT.